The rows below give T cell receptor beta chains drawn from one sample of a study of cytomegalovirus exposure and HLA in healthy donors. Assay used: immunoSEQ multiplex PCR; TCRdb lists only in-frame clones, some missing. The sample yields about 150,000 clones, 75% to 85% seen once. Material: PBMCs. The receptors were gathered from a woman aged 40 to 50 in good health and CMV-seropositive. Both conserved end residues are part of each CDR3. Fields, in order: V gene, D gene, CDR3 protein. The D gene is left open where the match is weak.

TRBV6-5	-	CASSYADRTYEQYF
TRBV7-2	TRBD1	CASSVHRGGAGNTIYF
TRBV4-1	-	CASSQDPRNEQFF
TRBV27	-	CASSSPGTNGYTF
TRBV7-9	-	CASDTGQKPYGYTF
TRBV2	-	CASSELGDEQYF
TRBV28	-	CASSLGQAYNEQFF
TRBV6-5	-	CASRTDRSSYNEQFF
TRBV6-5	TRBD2	CASRASGRPDTQYF
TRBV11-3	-	CASSLERQTPYF
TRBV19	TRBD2	CASVAGGTDTQYF
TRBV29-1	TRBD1	CSATGDTRADTQYF
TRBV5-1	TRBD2	CASSLAFLAGADEQFF
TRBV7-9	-	CASSSVPGEQFF
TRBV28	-	CASIASRPSYEQYF
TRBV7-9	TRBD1	CASSLATGVGNTGELFF
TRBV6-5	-	CASRSRQWSTDTQYF
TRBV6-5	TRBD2	CASSPLAGGRAEQFF
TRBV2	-	CASGDSSSGNTIYF
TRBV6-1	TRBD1	CASSVTGGSAFF
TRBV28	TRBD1	CASRPGQGIQKRFF
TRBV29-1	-	CSVRTDRLEQYF
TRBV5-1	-	CASSLDGGQPYKPSYEQYF
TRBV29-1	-	CSVKGGSGTGELFF
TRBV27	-	CASSRTFPYEQYF
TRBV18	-	CASSPQTGPTDTQYF
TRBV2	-	CASNQASDHEQYF
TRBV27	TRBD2	CASSFGGRGTGELFF
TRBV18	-	CASSPGQQPQHF
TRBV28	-	CASSFDGGAGTDTQYF
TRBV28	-	CASSRGGPSGANVLTF
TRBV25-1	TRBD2	CASSFGTSGNEQFF
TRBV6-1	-	CASSTEFTGELFF
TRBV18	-	CASSPENVIGAFF
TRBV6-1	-	CASSTTKGGYTF
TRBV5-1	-	CASSLRRGNTEAFF
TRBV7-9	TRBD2	CASSLGRGAYNEQFF
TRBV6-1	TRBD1	CASSRTGAFNQPQHF
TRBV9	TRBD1	CASSPRQGGLNTEAFF
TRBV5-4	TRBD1	CASSRTGGREKLFF
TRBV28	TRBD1	CASSFVDREAQPQHF